This T cell receptor (beta chain) was observed in a study of T cell clusters in autoimmune cytopenias. As for the study in general: TRB sequencing had a median about 52,000 reads and roughly 2,400 distinct clonotypes per sample.

Tens of thousands of genome equivalents of blood DNA were amplified for TRB. TRB was amplified by touch-down multiplex PCR, primer pools A and B combined. TCRdb reprocessed the multiplex PCR reads and stores each CDR3 protein as one record, lacking DNA. In all, the sample yields 5,000 to 6,000 distinct CDR3 sequences. The CDR3 loop spans 14 amino acids. Germline V CDR1 and CDR2: SGHNT, YYREEE (reference sequence). Material: peripheral blood. This chain uses TRBV5-4 with TRBJ2-5; with no DNA, the TCRdb D assignment of TRBD1 cannot be verified. The origin of this receptor is a human donor with an autoimmune cytopenia or autoimmune hepatitis (not recorded which). The CDR3 loop reads CASSLGAGVETQYF.